These T cell receptor beta chains were read from a single sample in a study of blood T cell repertoires in COVID-19. Sequenced by immunoSEQ multiplex PCR; TCRdb stores in-frame clones only, minus some. Found here are some 130,000 clones, roughly 80% of them singletons; the top ten hold roughly 15%. Sequenced: peripheral blood. These receptors all stem from a woman in her fifties or sixties with acute or convalescent COVID-19. The CDR3 runs from the conserved cysteine through the conserved F or W. D genes are given only for firm matches. For some rows the clone size is stated as once, few or many, or as a class when expanded; others skip it.

clone_size: .
v_call: TRBV12-3/TRBV12-4
d_call: .
j_call: TRBJ1-1
cdr3_nt: TGTGCCAGCAACTCAGGGTTAGCCACTGAAGCTTTCTTT
cdr3_aa: CASNSGLATEAFF

clone_size: .
v_call: TRBV28
d_call: .
j_call: TRBJ1-5
cdr3_nt: TGTGCCAGCACCAAAGACAGGATTATTCAGCCCCAGCATTTT
cdr3_aa: CASTKDRIIQPQHF

clone_size: .
v_call: TRBV27
d_call: .
j_call: TRBJ1-2
cdr3_nt: TGTGCCAGCAGTTTAGGTAGAAACTATGGCTACACCTTC
cdr3_aa: CASSLGRNYGYTF

clone_size: .
v_call: TRBV5-1
d_call: .
j_call: TRBJ1-5
cdr3_nt: TGCGCCAGCAGACCGACAGGAGATAGCAATCAGCCCCAGCATTTT
cdr3_aa: CASRPTGDSNQPQHF

clone_size: few
v_call: TRBV6-2/TRBV6-3
d_call: .
j_call: TRBJ1-4
cdr3_nt: TGTGCCAGCACCCCCGACAGAAAACCCGAAAAACTGTTTTTT
cdr3_aa: CASTPDRKPEKLFF

clone_size: .
v_call: TRBV10-1
d_call: TRBD1
j_call: TRBJ1-6
cdr3_nt: TGCGCCAGCAAGGGGGACAGAGATAATTCACCCCTCCACTTT
cdr3_aa: CASKGDRDNSPLHF

clone_size: .
v_call: TRBV7-6
d_call: TRBD1
j_call: TRBJ2-2
cdr3_nt: TGTGCCAGCAGCTTAGCCCAGGGACAGGGGAACACCGGGGAGCTGTTTTTT
cdr3_aa: CASSLAQGQGNTGELFF

clone_size: .
v_call: TRBV3-1/TRBV3-2
d_call: TRBD1
j_call: TRBJ1-2
cdr3_nt: TGTGCCAGCAGCCAAGATTTGAGGGGGCCGCCTCGGGGCTACACCTTC
cdr3_aa: CASSQDLRGPPRGYTF

clone_size: few
v_call: TRBV5-6
d_call: TRBD1
j_call: TRBJ1-2
cdr3_nt: TGTGCCAGCAGCTTGGCGACAGGGGGCGTTTTTGACTATGGCTACACCTTC
cdr3_aa: CASSLATGGVFDYGYTF

clone_size: .
v_call: TRBV30
d_call: TRBD1
j_call: TRBJ1-1
cdr3_nt: TGTGCCTTCACGGTACAGGGGGCTGACACTGAAGCTTTCTTT
cdr3_aa: CAFTVQGADTEAFF

clone_size: .
v_call: TRBV19
d_call: TRBD1
j_call: TRBJ1-6
cdr3_nt: TGTGCCAGTAGTATTACAGGGGACTCACCCCTCCACTTT
cdr3_aa: CASSITGDSPLHF

clone_size: .
v_call: TRBV18
d_call: .
j_call: TRBJ1-1
cdr3_nt: TGTGCCAGCTCACCCTTGGGGGGATCGAACACTGAAGCTTTCTTT
cdr3_aa: CASSPLGGSNTEAFF

clone_size: .
v_call: TRBV12-3/TRBV12-4
d_call: TRBD1
j_call: TRBJ1-2
cdr3_nt: TGTGCCAGCAGTCCCTACAGGGGAGCCTACACCTTC
cdr3_aa: CASSPYRGAYTF

clone_size: .
v_call: TRBV6-6
d_call: TRBD1
j_call: TRBJ2-2
cdr3_nt: TGTGCCAGCAGTCCACAGACAGGGGGCTCCGGGGAGCTGTTTTTT
cdr3_aa: CASSPQTGGSGELFF

clone_size: .
v_call: TRBV7-2
d_call: TRBD2
j_call: TRBJ2-2
cdr3_nt: TGTGCCAGCAGCCTAGCGGGGGGGAACACCGGGGAGCTGTTTTTT
cdr3_aa: CASSLAGGNTGELFF

clone_size: .
v_call: TRBV13
d_call: .
j_call: TRBJ2-1
cdr3_nt: TGTGCCAGTGGACAGGGACTAAACAATGAGCAGTTCTTC
cdr3_aa: CASGQGLNNEQFF

clone_size: .
v_call: TRBV27
d_call: .
j_call: TRBJ1-1
cdr3_nt: TGTGCCAGCGGAGTAAAGGACAAGAGAGAGAACACTGAAGCTTTCTTT
cdr3_aa: CASGVKDKRENTEAFF

clone_size: once
v_call: TRBV27
d_call: .
j_call: TRBJ1-3
cdr3_nt: TGTGCCAGCAGTTCCCTACGTCGGTCTGGAAACACCATATATTTT
cdr3_aa: CASSSLRRSGNTIYF

clone_size: .
v_call: TRBV14
d_call: .
j_call: TRBJ1-6
cdr3_nt: TGTGCCAGCAGCCAACGCGGGGTTTCACCCCTCCACTTT
cdr3_aa: CASSQRGVSPLHF

clone_size: once
v_call: TRBV3-1/TRBV3-2
d_call: .
j_call: TRBJ1-1
cdr3_nt: TGTGCCAGCAGCCATTCAGGGTACACTGAAGCTTTCTTT
cdr3_aa: CASSHSGYTEAFF

clone_size: .
v_call: TRBV6-1
d_call: .
j_call: TRBJ1-5
cdr3_nt: TGTGCCAGCAGTGAATGGCAGGTTGGAAATCAGCCCCAGCATTTT
cdr3_aa: CASSEWQVGNQPQHF

clone_size: .
v_call: TRBV3-1/TRBV3-2
d_call: TRBD1
j_call: TRBJ2-1
cdr3_nt: TGTGCCAGCAGCCCTACAGGGGGCCAAGAGCAGTTCTTC
cdr3_aa: CASSPTGGQEQFF

clone_size: .
v_call: TRBV19
d_call: .
j_call: TRBJ2-3
cdr3_nt: TGTGCCAGTAAAGAGAACAGTTTATTGGGTCCGCAGTATTTT
cdr3_aa: CASKENSLLGPQYF

clone_size: .
v_call: TRBV6-5
d_call: .
j_call: TRBJ2-7
cdr3_nt: TGTGCCAGCAGGCCCCTTCTTGAGAACTACGAGCAGTACTTC
cdr3_aa: CASRPLLENYEQYF

clone_size: .
v_call: TRBV11-3
d_call: TRBD1
j_call: TRBJ1-5
cdr3_nt: TGTGCCAGCAGCTTACCCCCCGGGACAGAGAGCAATCAGCCCCAGCATTTT
cdr3_aa: CASSLPPGTESNQPQHF

clone_size: .
v_call: TRBV19
d_call: TRBD1
j_call: TRBJ1-5
cdr3_nt: TGTGCCAGTAGTCCAGACAGGGGAAGTAACAATCAGCCCCAGCATTTT
cdr3_aa: CASSPDRGSNNQPQHF

clone_size: .
v_call: TRBV3-1/TRBV3-2
d_call: .
j_call: TRBJ2-1
cdr3_nt: TGTGCCAGCAGCCAAGATCTTCCTAGCAGAAGCAATGAGCAGTTCTTC
cdr3_aa: CASSQDLPSRSNEQFF

clone_size: .
v_call: TRBV6-5
d_call: .
j_call: TRBJ1-5
cdr3_nt: TGTGCCAGCAGTCATATGGGCCTCAATCAGCCCCAGCATTTT
cdr3_aa: CASSHMGLNQPQHF

clone_size: .
v_call: TRBV5-1
d_call: .
j_call: TRBJ1-1
cdr3_nt: TGCGCCAGCAGCCAGACCCCTCCCGGGACAAAAGCCCTCATGAACACTGAAGCTTTCTTT
cdr3_aa: CASSQTPPGTKALMNTEAFF

clone_size: once
v_call: TRBV18
d_call: TRBD1
j_call: TRBJ1-2
cdr3_nt: TGTGCCAGCTCACCAGAGTCAGGGGGAAGCTATGGCTACACCTTC
cdr3_aa: CASSPESGGSYGYTF

clone_size: .
v_call: TRBV18
d_call: TRBD1
j_call: TRBJ1-5
cdr3_nt: TGTGCCAGCTCAACGGGACAGGGGGATCAGCCCCAGCATTTT
cdr3_aa: CASSTGQGDQPQHF

clone_size: .
v_call: TRBV6-5
d_call: .
j_call: TRBJ2-3
cdr3_nt: TGTGCCAGCAGTCACCCGGGAATCACAGATACGCAGTATTTT
cdr3_aa: CASSHPGITDTQYF

clone_size: .
v_call: TRBV7-8
d_call: .
j_call: TRBJ1-2
cdr3_nt: TGTGCCAGCAGCTTAGTGACAGATGGGTATGGCTACACCTTC
cdr3_aa: CASSLVTDGYGYTF

clone_size: .
v_call: TRBV6-5
d_call: .
j_call: TRBJ2-1
cdr3_nt: TGTGCCAGCACCACTACAGGGCTCTCCTACAATGAGCAGTTCTTC
cdr3_aa: CASTTTGLSYNEQFF

clone_size: .
v_call: TRBV28
d_call: .
j_call: TRBJ1-2
cdr3_nt: TGTGCCAGCACCGTAACAGGGCATGATGGCTACACCTTC
cdr3_aa: CASTVTGHDGYTF

clone_size: once
v_call: TRBV7-6
d_call: TRBD2
j_call: TRBJ2-7
cdr3_nt: TGTGCCAGCTCTCGGGGGGACTTTTCCTACGAGCAGTACTTC
cdr3_aa: CASSRGDFSYEQYF

clone_size: .
v_call: TRBV6-5
d_call: TRBD1
j_call: TRBJ2-7
cdr3_nt: TGTGCCAGCAGACCCGGGACAGGGGGCTACGAGCAGTACTTC
cdr3_aa: CASRPGTGGYEQYF

clone_size: .
v_call: TRBV5-1
d_call: TRBD2
j_call: TRBJ2-7
cdr3_nt: TGCGCCAGCAGCTTGGAGCGGGGGGCCTCCTACGAGCAGTACTTC
cdr3_aa: CASSLERGASYEQYF

clone_size: .
v_call: TRBV6-4
d_call: .
j_call: TRBJ1-5
cdr3_nt: TGTGCCAGCAGTGACGGTCTAAATCAGCCCCAGCATTTT
cdr3_aa: CASSDGLNQPQHF

clone_size: .
v_call: TRBV28
d_call: .
j_call: TRBJ1-2
cdr3_nt: TGTGCCAGCAGTTTACCGCAGGGCCTAAACTATGGCTACACCTTC
cdr3_aa: CASSLPQGLNYGYTF

clone_size: .
v_call: TRBV13
d_call: TRBD1
j_call: TRBJ1-1
cdr3_nt: TGTGCCAGCAGCCTGACAGGGGGCTGGGGCACTGAAGCTTTCTTT
cdr3_aa: CASSLTGGWGTEAFF

clone_size: .
v_call: TRBV6-1
d_call: TRBD1
j_call: TRBJ1-2
cdr3_nt: TGTGCCAGCAGTGATAGGGACAGGGGCGGCTACACCTTC
cdr3_aa: CASSDRDRGGYTF

clone_size: .
v_call: TRBV11-2
d_call: .
j_call: TRBJ1-6
cdr3_nt: TGTGCCAGCAGCCTCAACCCAGGTTCACCCCTCCACTTT
cdr3_aa: CASSLNPGSPLHF

clone_size: few
v_call: TRBV9
d_call: .
j_call: TRBJ2-7
cdr3_nt: TGTGCCAGCAGCGGGGGAGTAGCCGACTACGAGCAGTACTTC
cdr3_aa: CASSGGVADYEQYF

clone_size: .
v_call: TRBV29-1
d_call: TRBD1
j_call: TRBJ2-7
cdr3_nt: TGCAGCGTTGTCGAGGGGGCGCTGGGCGAGCAGTACTTC
cdr3_aa: CSVVEGALGEQYF

clone_size: .
v_call: TRBV28
d_call: .
j_call: TRBJ2-1
cdr3_nt: TGTGCCAGCAGTTTATCCATGTACCGGGACAGTCTCTTCCGGGGGAGCTACAATGAGCAGTTCTTC
cdr3_aa: CASSLSMYRDSLFRGSYNEQFF

clone_size: .
v_call: TRBV11-2
d_call: TRBD2
j_call: TRBJ2-7
cdr3_nt: TGTGCCAGCAGCTTAGGCTCTGGACTAGGAACCTACGAGCAGTACTTC
cdr3_aa: CASSLGSGLGTYEQYF

clone_size: .
v_call: TRBV3-1/TRBV3-2
d_call: .
j_call: TRBJ2-3
cdr3_nt: TGTGCCAGCAGCCCTACGGCGGGCACAGATACGCAGTATTTT
cdr3_aa: CASSPTAGTDTQYF

clone_size: .
v_call: TRBV14
d_call: TRBD1
j_call: TRBJ1-2
cdr3_nt: TGTGCCAGCAGCCAAGAAGGCAGGGGGTCCGGTGACTATGGCTACACCTTC
cdr3_aa: CASSQEGRGSGDYGYTF

clone_size: .
v_call: TRBV9
d_call: TRBD2
j_call: TRBJ2-3
cdr3_nt: TGTGCCAGCGCTCCACTAGCGGCTAGCACAGATACGCAGTATTTT
cdr3_aa: CASAPLAASTDTQYF

clone_size: .
v_call: TRBV13
d_call: TRBD1
j_call: TRBJ1-3
cdr3_nt: TGTGCCAGCAGCCCTCGTCGGGACAGGGGAACTGGAAACACCATATATTTT
cdr3_aa: CASSPRRDRGTGNTIYF

clone_size: .
v_call: TRBV18
d_call: TRBD1
j_call: TRBJ1-3
cdr3_nt: TGTGCCAGCTCACCACCGGCGACAGGGAACTCTGGAAACACCATATATTTT
cdr3_aa: CASSPPATGNSGNTIYF

clone_size: .
v_call: TRBV5-1
d_call: .
j_call: TRBJ2-1
cdr3_nt: TGCGCCAGCAGCTTGGACAGGACCTACAATGAGCAGTTCTTC
cdr3_aa: CASSLDRTYNEQFF